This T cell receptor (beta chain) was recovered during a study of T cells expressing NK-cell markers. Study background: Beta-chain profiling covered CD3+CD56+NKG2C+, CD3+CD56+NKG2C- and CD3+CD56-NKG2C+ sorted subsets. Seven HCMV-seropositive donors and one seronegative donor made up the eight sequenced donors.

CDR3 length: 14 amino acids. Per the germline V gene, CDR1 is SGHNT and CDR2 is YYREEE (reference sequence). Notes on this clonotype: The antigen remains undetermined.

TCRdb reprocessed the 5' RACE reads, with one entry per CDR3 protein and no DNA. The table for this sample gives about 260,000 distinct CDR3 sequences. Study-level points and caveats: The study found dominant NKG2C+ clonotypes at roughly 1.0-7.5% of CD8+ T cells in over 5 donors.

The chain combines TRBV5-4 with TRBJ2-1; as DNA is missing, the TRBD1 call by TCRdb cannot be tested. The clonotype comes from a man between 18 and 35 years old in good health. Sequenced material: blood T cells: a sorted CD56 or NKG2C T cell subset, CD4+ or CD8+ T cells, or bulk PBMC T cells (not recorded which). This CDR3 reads CASTRVGLYNEQFF.